This T cell receptor (beta chain) was sequenced for a study of T cell repertoires in cytomegalovirus infection. One entry per CDR3 protein, called by TCRdb with MiXCR from the reads. The sample has over 300,000 distinct CDR3 sequences; 9.5% are singletons. Trimming cost V 6 bases and J 4 bases; bases outside gene matches: 8. Germline CDR1 is MDHEN and CDR2 is SYDVKM. The CDR3 is 15 amino acids. The TCR originated in a human donor in good health (CMV status not recorded). Some clones in this sample may be carry-over from other donors' samples. The gene calls are TRBV28 and TRBJ2-1; 8 nucleotides line up with TRBD1. Input material: PBMCs. The CDR3 loop reads CASSPDRGTYNEQFF. The CDR3 DNA is TGTGCCAGCAGCCCAGACAGGGGAACTTACAATGAGCAGTTCTTC.